Detailed here is one TCR beta chain. Authors' analysis steps: Amplification of reference gene primers was used by the study to estimate nucleated cell counts. TCRdb's table, derived via immunoSEQ multiplex PCR, lists solely in-frame clones and lacks some. Clone size and the V and J calls come from that table; the DNA yielded D and trimming. The table includes about 360,000 clones, 80% to 90% detected once. These data originate in a study of blood T cell repertoires in COVID-19. At the level of the study: Acute and convalescent COVID-19 samples came from the United States, Italy and Spain. T cells, B-cell-depleted T cells, or PBMCs supplied cDNA or gDNA.

Germline lookup yields CDR1 PRHDT and CDR2 FYEKMQ (reference sequence). This CDR3 contains 13 residues. V lost 3 bases and J 6 bases, leaving 6 bases between the germline ends. This clonotype was sampled from a man in his thirties or forties with active or convalescent COVID-19. The chain combines TRBV13 with TRBJ1-6; D is ambiguous. Sequencing used peripheral blood. The CDR3 sequence is CASSLTGNSPLHF. The CDR3 nucleotides are TGTGCCAGCAGCTTGACGGGTAATTCACCCCTCCACTTT.